This T cell receptor beta chain was sequenced in a study of Ad26.COV2.S vaccination and SARS-CoV-2 variants. Study information: Donor got 5x10^10 or 1x10^11 viral particles of Ad26.COV2.S. Whole-study findings and limits: TCR breadth and depth estimates may have understated total T cell responses. The authors reported substantial breadth in spike-specific CD8+ and CD4+ T cell responses after vaccination.

Trimming took 7 bases from V and 3 from J, leaving 16 bases between them. The CDR3 has 14 amino acids. The germline V gene encodes CDR1 MNHEY and CDR2 SVGAGI. Sequencing was performed with immunoSEQ multiplex PCR; in TCRdb, only in-frame clones are kept and a portion is missing. Here the sample spans about 460,000 clones, roughly nine tenths being singletons. A note on this clone: The antigen remains unidentified.

Treatment described: some 20 received Ad26.COV2.S at low or high dose, single or two shots; 5 received placebo; per-sample allocation not given. The samples date from day 63 after the first vaccine or placebo injection. This sequence was found in a person between 18 and 65 years old who received the Ad26.COV2.S COVID-19 vaccine or a placebo. The J gene is TRBJ2-7, the V gene TRBV6-5; D is undetermined. The sample in question was peripheral blood, obtained in a trial of Ad26.COV2.S vaccine versus placebo. CDR3 bases: TGTGCCAGCATCTCTTCGGGTCTGGGCTACGAGCAGTACTTC. This codes for CASISSGLGYEQYF.